This record covers a single T cell receptor (beta chain). This record belongs to a study of T cells in Graves' hyperthyroidism and ophthalmopathy. The wider study: Once the initial diagnosis was made, peripheral blood was obtained before any treatment.

Trimming shortened V by 0 bases and J by 0 bases, and 18 bases separated the two germline ends. The CDR3 totals 18 residues. Germline loops: CDR1 DFQATT, CDR2 SNEGSKA (reference sequence). Patients with ophthalmopathy all had a Clinical Activity Score of at least 3, a NOSPECS grade of at least 4 and duration under 3 months. Orbital computed tomography and thyroid ultrasound, together with serum TRAb and thyroxine and clinical symptoms, were used for diagnoses. Amplification yielded TCR beta CDR3 regions, with RNA transcripts as the source. HTBI primers drove first-round RT-PCR of the TCR CDR3. Using its own MiXCR run on the multiplex PCR reads, TCRdb lists one record per CDR3 protein. The table has hundreds of thousands of distinct CDR3 sequences, approximately 14% seen once.

The rearrangement links TRBV20-1 to TRBJ1-5, with D possibly matching TRBD1 (6 bases). Sequenced material: blood. The TCR comes from a woman in her thirties or forties with Graves' ophthalmopathy. The chain's CDR3 is CSARDQRGGTDSNQPQHF. DNA for the CDR3: TGCAGTGCTAGAGATCAGCGAGGGGGTACGGATAGCAATCAGCCCCAGCATTTT.